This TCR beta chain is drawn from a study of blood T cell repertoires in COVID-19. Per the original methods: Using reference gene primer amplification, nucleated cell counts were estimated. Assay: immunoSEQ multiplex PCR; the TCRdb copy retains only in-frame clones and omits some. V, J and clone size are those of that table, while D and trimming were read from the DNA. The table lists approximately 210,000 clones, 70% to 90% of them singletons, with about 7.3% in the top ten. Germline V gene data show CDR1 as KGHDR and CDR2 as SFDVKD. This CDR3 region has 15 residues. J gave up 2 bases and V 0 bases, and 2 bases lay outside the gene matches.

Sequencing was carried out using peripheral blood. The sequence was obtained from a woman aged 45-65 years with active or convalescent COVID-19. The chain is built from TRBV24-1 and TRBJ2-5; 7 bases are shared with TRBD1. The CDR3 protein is CATSDLPRGQETQYF. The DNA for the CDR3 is TGTGCCACCAGTGATTTGCCCAGGGGGCAAGAGACCCAGTACTTC.